One T cell receptor (beta chain) is described in this entry. Its specificity is not known. These data belong to a study of OX40 agonist ivuxolimab in advanced cancers. Study in general: Earlier anti-PD-1, anti-PD-L1 or anti-CTLA-4 therapy was permitted; 40% had received some. Study-level results: At 0.1 to 3.0 mg/kg and by week 6, CD4+ and CD8+ T cells in the blood had expanded clonally.

Assay used: immunoSEQ multiplex PCR; TCRdb lists only in-frame clones, some missing. In the table there are roughly 51,000 clones, roughly 90% of which are singletons. The CDR3 loop spans 14 amino acids. V was pared by 0 bases and J by 7 bases, with 12 bases between. Germline CDR1 and CDR2: SNHLY and FYNNEI. Blood got drawn at baseline, again on cycle 4 day 1, and then on cycle 7 day 1. The sequences come from CD4+ or CD8+ T cells sorted from blood, collected in a trial of the OX40 agonist ivuxolimab. This receptor was taken from an adult with an advanced solid tumor such as melanoma, head and neck, liver or kidney cancer. This chain joins TRBV2 and TRBJ1-2; D unresolved. The CDR3 spells CASSEAQVLGGYTF. CDR3 DNA: TGTGCCAGCAGTGAAGCGCAGGTTTTAGGTGGCTACACCTTC.